The clone carrying this TCR beta chain showed up just a few times. Its specificity is not known. The data originate from a study of T-cell memory formation after mild COVID-19. Study-level results: Clonal second-wave expansions that peaked on day 37 had unconfirmed SARS-CoV-2 specificity. Contracting clones from day 15 to 85 showed balanced CD4/CD8; later expanders favored CD4+.

TCRdb itself ran the 5' RACE reads through MiXCR, one entry per CDR3 protein. The sample includes about 400,000 distinct CDR3 sequences, about 22% of them seen just once. The sample consisted of PBMCs or a T cell subset sorted from them (not recorded which). This receptor was identified in an adult woman who had mild COVID-19 (a few samples of this study predate the infection). Cell type and time point are not known.

DNA for the CDR3: TGTGCCAGCAGCTTAGCGTTTACGGGGGATAGCTCCTACAATGAGCAGTTCTTC. Translated, it gives CASSLAFTGDSSYNEQFF. V usage is TRBV7-7 and J usage is TRBJ2-1, with D possibly matching TRBD2 (6 bases). CDR1 is SSHAT, CDR2 FNYEAQ, per germline (reference sequence). The CDR3 length is 18 residues. The V end was cut by 0 bases, the J end by 0 bases, with 15 bases between.